This T cell receptor (beta chain) was sequenced during a study of cytomegalovirus exposure and HLA in healthy donors. Study results and limitations: In a later analysis, several top co-occurrence clusters appeared linked to parvovirus B19, influenza, CMV and Epstein-Barr virus. There was a cluster of highly shared sequence variants that was likely a sequencing artifact. Later on, an analysis showed TCR association rates differing by HLA locus, with DRB1 the most and HLA-C the fewest. Later on, analysis showed that most CMV-associated TCR beta chains appeared to be HLA-restricted.

The PCR ran on 60 Vbeta and 13 Jbeta primers. Only in-frame clones appear in the TCRdb table, and some are missing; sequencing was by immunoSEQ multiplex PCR. The sample records approximately 200,000 clones, approximately 85% being singletons. This clone was picked up a small number of times. Its target is unknown. Germline V gene data show CDR1 as MRHNA and CDR2 as SNTAGT. Trimming left V 5 bases short and J 3 bases short, with 15 bases between. The CDR3 runs 15 residues. The chain recombines TRBV6-4 with TRBJ2-3, with a tentative D call TRBD1 (6 bases). The specimen was PBMCs. This TCR came from a girl aged 10-17 years in good health and CMV-seropositive. DNA for the CDR3: TGTGCCAGCAGTTCAGGACGGCAGGGGACAGATACGCAGTATTTT. It codes for CASSSGRQGTDTQYF.